This T cell receptor beta chain was found in a study of T cells after yellow fever vaccination. Study as a whole: SMART-Seq v4 Ultra Low Input served to prepare low-cell-number fractions.

Using its own MiXCR run on the 5' RACE reads, TCRdb lists one record per CDR3 protein. The sample contains about 320,000 distinct CDR3 sequences, roughly 6.8% of which appear only once. Whole-study results and caveats: High-abundance clonotypes from the bulk population could contaminate FACS-sorted repertoires. Reappearing after the booster were most of the clones from primary vaccination (around 96% CD4, 70% to 90% CD8).

The germline CDR1 and CDR2 sequences are SEHNR and FQNEAQ (reference sequence). Trimming cost V 8 bases and J 1 base, with 6 bases left between them. The CDR3 extends over 13 amino acids. As to this clonotype: Its target is unknown.

The genes are TRBV7-9 and TRBJ2-6; no firm D call. The source material was PBMCs, sampled approximately 47 days after the first yellow fever vaccination. The sequence was collected from a man aged 18 to 29 who received the YFV17D yellow fever vaccine. CDR3 region: CASEVSGANVLTF. CDR3 DNA: TGTGCCAGCGAGGTGTCTGGGGCCAACGTCCTGACTTTC.